A single T cell receptor beta chain is shown here with its context. This sample was included in a study of shared clonotypes between healthy human individuals. Study background: Researchers drew samples from a couple of women and a few men aged 18 to 49.

The V and J ends lost 8 bases and 5 bases respectively, with 15 bases between them. The CDR3 extends over 13 amino acids. Germline V lookup: CDR1 MNHEY, CDR2 SVGAGI. TCRdb keeps only in-frame clones here, not all; method: immunoSEQ multiplex PCR. The sample carries over 2 million clones, over 85% recorded once. The material sequenced was naive CD4+ T cells sorted from blood. The subset here: CD45RA+ positively selected. The receptor was isolated from a young man in good health. The chain carries TRBV6-5 and TRBJ1-2; TRBD1 might be the D (5 bases). CDR3 DNA: TGTGCCAGCGGAAAGACAGACATATATGGCTACACCTTC. Protein: CASGKTDIYGYTF.